The 10 T cell receptor beta chains below come from one sample, sequenced in a study of blood T cell repertoires in COVID-19. TCRdb keeps only in-frame clones here, not all; method: immunoSEQ multiplex PCR. The data show 200,000 to 250,000 clones, about 85% seen once. Sequencing was performed on PBMCs or T cells enriched from blood (not recorded which). The receptors come from a man aged 30 to 39 who had recovered from COVID-19.

This clone appeared a single time. V usage is TRBV19 and J usage is TRBJ2-6; weak D call: TRBD2 (5 bases). The CDR3 totals 17 residues. The germline V gene has CDR1 LNHDA and CDR2 SQIVND (reference sequence). V gave up 0 bases and J gave up 2 bases, with 11 bases separating them. The CDR3 protein is CASSIDRVGTGANVLTF. The CDR3 bases are TGTGCCAGTAGTATAGATCGCGTCGGGACTGGGGCCAACGTCCTGACTTTC.

CDR3 region: CASSEGTGFYEKLFF. Written as DNA, the CDR3 is TGTGCCAGCAGCGAGGGGACAGGGTTTTATGAAAAACTGTTTTTT. V usage is TRBV2 and J usage is TRBJ1-4, with 9 bases lining up with TRBD1. Trimming cost V 6 bases and J 6 bases; bases outside gene matches: 8. The germline V gene encodes CDR1 SNHLY and CDR2 FYNNEI. The length of the CDR3 is 15 residues. Full variable domain (outside the CDR3, taken from reference TRBV2 and TRBJ1-4): EPEVTQTPSHQVTQMGQEVILRCVPISNHLYFYWYRQILGQKVEFLVSFYNNEISEKSEIFDDQFSVERPDGSNFTLKIRSTKLEDSAMYFCASSEGTGFYEKLFFGSGTQLSVL.

This clone was detected ten times or more. The rearrangement uses TRBV10-1 and TRBJ2-5; 10 bases fit TRBD2. V shed 0 bases, J shed 5 bases, and the junction held 0 bases outside the gene matches. The V gene's germline CDR1 is WNHNN and CDR2 SYGVQD (reference sequence). The CDR3 sequence is 14 residues long. As DNA, the CDR3 is TGCGCCAGCAGTGAGTCGACTAGCGGGGAGACCCAGTACTTC. This gives the protein CASSESTSGETQYF.

The chain employs TRBV24-1 and TRBJ2-1; no definite D call. Trimming cost V 6 bases and J 3 bases, with 2 bases left between them. Germline V CDR1 and CDR2: KGHDR, SFDVKD. CDR3 length: 11 amino acids. CDR3 bases: TGTGCCACCAGTTACTACAATGAGCAGTTCTTC. It translates to CATSYYNEQFF.

The chain employs TRBV24-1 and TRBJ2-3; TRBD1 agrees at 7 bases. V gave up 1 base and J gave up 4 bases; unmatched junction bases: 4. Germline CDR1 KGHDR, CDR2 SFDVKD. The CDR3 has 15 amino acids. CDR3 loop: CATSDFPQGADTQYF. CDR3 nucleotide sequence: TGTGCCACCAGTGATTTTCCTCAGGGGGCAGATACGCAGTATTTT.

The chain couples TRBV28 to TRBJ1-2; no clear D. This CDR3 contains 12 residues. Germline V gene lookup returns CDR1 MDHEN and CDR2 SYDVKM. The V and J ends lost 2 bases and 4 bases respectively, with 5 bases between them. This chain's CDR3 is CASSLGSYGYTF. CDR3 nucleotide sequence: TGTGCCAGCAGTTTAGGCAGCTATGGCTACACCTTC.

This clone has just a few counts. The V call is TRBV4-1, the J call TRBJ2-7; no definite D call. The CDR3 consists of 14 residues. Per the germline V gene, CDR1 is MGHRA and CDR2 is YSYEKL. Trimming left V 4 bases short and J 0 bases short, with 10 bases between. CDR3 coding DNA: TGCGCCAGCAGCCCCGCCTCTACCTCCTACGAGCAGTACTTC. Protein product: CASSPASTSYEQYF.

This rearrangement joins TRBV10-3 to TRBJ1-5, with D hard to call. V lost 0 bases, J lost 6 bases, and 12 bases lay in between. Per the germline V gene, CDR1 is ENHRY and CDR2 is SYGVKD. CDR3 length equals 15 residues. The CDR3 nucleotides read TGTGCCATCAGTGAGTCTCAGGTGGCGGGTCAGCCCCAGCATTTT. It encodes CAISESQVAGQPQHF.

The chain joins TRBV27 to TRBJ1-2, with a weak D call TRBD1 (5 bases). V was pared by 4 bases and J by 4 bases, with 22 bases between. Germline CDR1 reads MNHEY; CDR2 reads SMNVEV (reference sequence). This CDR3 is built from 17 residues. CDR3 DNA: TGTGCCAGCAGTTCCAGATATGGGATAGGGGTTAGCTATGGCTACACCTTC. Its translation is CASSSRYGIGVSYGYTF.

V gene TRBV6-5 combines with J gene TRBJ1-2; D is perhaps TRBD1 (6 bases). CDR3 size: 15 residues. V was clipped by 2 bases and J by 0 bases, with 10 bases between them. The germline CDR1 and CDR2 sequences are MNHEY and SVGAGI. The CDR3, as DNA: TGTGCCAGCAGTTACAGGGGGTTTGCTAACTATGGCTACACCTTC. Amino acids: CASSYRGFANYGYTF.